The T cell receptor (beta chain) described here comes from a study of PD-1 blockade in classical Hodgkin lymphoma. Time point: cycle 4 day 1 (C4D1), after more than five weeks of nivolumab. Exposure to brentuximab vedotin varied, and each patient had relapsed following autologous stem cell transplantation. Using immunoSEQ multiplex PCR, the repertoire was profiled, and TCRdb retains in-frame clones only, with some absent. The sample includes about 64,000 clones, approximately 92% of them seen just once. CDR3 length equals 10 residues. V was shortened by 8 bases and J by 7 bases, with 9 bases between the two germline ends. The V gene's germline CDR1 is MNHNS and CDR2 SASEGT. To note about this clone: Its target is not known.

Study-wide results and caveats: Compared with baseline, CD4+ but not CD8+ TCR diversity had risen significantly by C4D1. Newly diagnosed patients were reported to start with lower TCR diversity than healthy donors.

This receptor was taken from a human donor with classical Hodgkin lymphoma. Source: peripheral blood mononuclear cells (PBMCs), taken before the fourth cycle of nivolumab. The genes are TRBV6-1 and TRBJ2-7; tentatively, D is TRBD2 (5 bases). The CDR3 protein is CASGRGEQYF. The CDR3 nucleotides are TGTGCCAGCGGACGGGGTGAGCAGTACTTC.